This T cell receptor beta chain was identified during a study of human T cells and chemical hapten exposure. Turning to the study itself: Subjects had 2% DPC placed on about 2 cm by about 2 cm of upper inner arm skin for sensitization. Study-level results: In comparison with controls, expanded TCRs gave rise to a significantly larger number of large CDR3 similarity clusters.

In its sample, this clonotype was seen a few times. Antigen specificity is unknown. Time point defined: patch test 2, 6 weeks after DPC sensitization. Treatment indicated: therapeutic diphenylcyclopropenone sensitization with weekly scalp DPC. It was unfractionated whole blood from which total RNA was extracted. Each cDNA molecule in the library carried unique molecular identifiers. TCRdb reprocessed the RACE reads via MiXCR and lists one record per CDR3 protein. The sample yields around 100,000 distinct CDR3 sequences, approximately 10% seen once. The germline V and J ends were trimmed by 7 bases and 5 bases, with 14 bases remaining between them. The germline V gene encodes CDR1 SQVTM and CDR2 ANQGSEA. The CDR3 contains 12 residues.

This receptor was taken from a woman in her 40s with alopecia areata. Some clones in this sample may be carry-over from other donors' samples. Sequences were derived from whole blood, sampled in connection with sensitization to the hapten diphenylcyclopropenone (DPC). J is TRBJ2-5 and V is TRBV29-1; D not resolved. CDR3 sequence reads: CSANRVGETQYF. The CDR3 DNA reads as TGCAGCGCCAATCGAGTAGGGGAGACCCAGTACTTC.